This passage covers 16 T cell receptor beta chains from one sample sequenced in a study of technical replicates of blood from four donors. Profiling relied on immunoSEQ multiplex PCR, and the TCRdb table lists in-frame clones only, not all of them. Altogether 80,000 to 95,000 clones are present, roughly 95% being singletons, with the ten largest covering roughly 0.36%. Sequences were obtained from T cells isolated from PBMCs. These receptors were taken from a human donor in good health.

The rearrangement uses TRBV6-1 and TRBJ2-7; TRBD1 matches at 9 bases. This CDR3 is built from 13 residues. Trimming cost V 6 bases and J 7 bases; bases outside gene matches: 7. From germline, CDR1 is MNHNS and CDR2 SASEGT. CDR3: CASRRTGAFEQYF. CDR3 bases: TGTGCCAGCAGGAGGACAGGGGCGTTTGAGCAGTACTTC.

This chain uses TRBV9 with TRBJ2-2, with 9 bases that match TRBD1. This CDR3 has 19 amino acids. Germline CDR1 and CDR2: SGDLS and YYNGEE. J lost 5 bases, V lost 2 bases, and 16 bases had no gene match. CDR3 sequence: CASSVYSWDRVAITGELFF. Written as DNA, the CDR3 is TGTGCCAGCAGCGTGTATAGTTGGGACAGGGTCGCAATAACCGGGGAGCTGTTTTTT. Variable domain in full (rest from reference TRBV9 and TRBJ2-2): DSGVTQTPKHLITATGQRVTLRCSPRSGDLSVYWYQQSLDQGLQFLIQYYNGEERAKGNILERFSAQQFPDLHSELNLSSLELGDSALYFCASSVYSWDRVAITGELFFGEGSRLTVL.

The rearrangement joins TRBV7-2 to TRBJ2-3; 7 positions match TRBD2. Trimming removed 1 base from V and 2 bases from J; junction bases left unmatched: 12. The CDR3 loop spans 18 amino acids. Germline assignment: CDR1 SGHTA and CDR2 FQGNSA. The CDR3 DNA reads as TGTGCCAGCAGCTTAGGGGAGGGGCGGGAACCCATCACAGATACGCAGTATTTT. It codes for CASSLGEGREPITDTQYF.

The gene calls are TRBV4-1 and TRBJ2-1; D is possibly TRBD2 (6 bases). The germline CDR1 and CDR2 sequences are MGHRA and YSYEKL. The CDR3 sequence is 16 residues long. V dropped 3 bases and J dropped 4 bases, with 16 bases sitting between them. Written as DNA, the CDR3 is TGCGCCAGCAGCCACCCAGGAGGGTTCCTGTACAATGAGCAGTTCTTC. As protein: CASSHPGGFLYNEQFF.

The chain links TRBV7-2 to TRBJ2-3; 9 bases fit TRBD2. This CDR3 comprises 15 residues. V lost 7 bases, J lost 0 bases, and 5 bases stayed unmatched. Germline V gene sequence: CDR1 SGHTA, CDR2 FQGNSA. The CDR3 nucleotides are TGTGCCAGCACCGCGGGGGGGGTTAGCACAGATACGCAGTATTTT. It is translated as CASTAGGVSTDTQYF.

This clone was counted a single time. The rearrangement joins TRBV9 to TRBJ2-1; tentative D call: TRBD1 (6 bases). Germline values: CDR1 SGDLS, CDR2 YYNGEE. The CDR3 spans 13 residues. The ends were cut back, 2 bases at V and 7 bases at J, with 10 bases in the middle. This CDR3 reads CASSVTGSNEQFF. The CDR3, as DNA: TGTGCCAGCAGCGTTACAGGGTCGAATGAGCAGTTCTTC.

The chain joins TRBV7-2 to TRBJ2-1; 7 bases agree with TRBD2. Per the germline V gene, CDR1 is SGHTA and CDR2 is FQGNSA. The J segment lost 10 bases and the V segment lost 10 bases, leaving 13 bases of the junction unmatched. This CDR3 region has 13 residues. For the CDR3, the DNA is TGTGCCACCTCCTTGAGGACTAGAGGGGAGCAGTTCTTC. This codes for CATSLRTRGEQFF.

This clone was detected once. The V and J genes are TRBV29-1 and TRBJ2-3; D is ambiguous. CDR3 length: 15 residues. V was pared by 4 bases and J by 4 bases, with 18 bases between. Germline CDR1 reads SQVTM; CDR2 reads ANQGSEA. CDR3 DNA: TGCAGCGTTGTCTTTGCGGTAGAGTCCCCAGATACGCAGTATTTT. Protein: CSVVFAVESPDTQYF.

The gene calls are TRBV21-1 and TRBJ2-1; TRBD2, the D gene given by the table, was not confirmed from the DNA. TRBV21-1 is termed a pseudogene. The CDR3 consists of 14 residues. CDR3 sequence reads: CASSKVEPHNEQFF. CDR3 nucleotides: TGTGCCAGCAGCAAAGTGGAGCCTCACAATGAGCAGTTCTTC.

V and J are TRBV7-3 and TRBJ1-1; no clear D gene. Germline CDR1 reads SGHTA; CDR2 reads FQGTGA. V was trimmed by 5 bases and J by 1 base, leaving 8 bases between them. The CDR3 has 13 residues. CDR3 coding DNA: TGTGCCAGCAGCCATACTGAGAACACTGAAGCTTTCTTT. Its translation is CASSHTENTEAFF.

V is TRBV29-1 and J is TRBJ1-2; a possible D gene is TRBD1 (5 bases). The CDR3 is made up of 14 amino acids. Trimming shortened V by 2 bases and J by 8 bases, and 18 bases separated the two germline ends. Germline V gives CDR1 SQVTM, CDR2 ANQGSEA. CDR3 sequence (DNA): TGCAGCGTTGAAACGTGGGCTCAGGGAAGCGGCTACACCTTC. This sequence encodes CSVETWAQGSGYTF.

This clone was observed a single time. This rearrangement joins TRBV5-1 to TRBJ2-7; TRBD2 matches 7 bases. The CDR3 consists of 13 residues. The germline V gene has CDR1 SGHRS and CDR2 YFSETQ. With 2 bases clipped from V and 7 bases from J, the junction kept 6 bases outside the gene matches. The chain's CDR3 is CASSLGLADEQYF. CDR3 nucleotide sequence: TGCGCCAGCAGCTTAGGCCTAGCGGATGAGCAGTACTTC.

The chain carries TRBV11-1 and TRBJ2-5, with D perhaps matching TRBD1 (5 bases). V shed 7 bases and J shed 2 bases, with 11 bases lying between them. Germline assignment: CDR1 SGHAT and CDR2 FQDESV (reference sequence). This CDR3 spans 13 amino acids. DNA of the CDR3: TGTGCCAGCACTCTTACAGGTCAAGAGACCCAGTACTTC. Encoded protein: CASTLTGQETQYF.

The V and J genes are TRBV30 and TRBJ1-1; 9 nucleotides align to TRBD1. CDR1 and CDR2 (germline): GTSNPN, SVGIG (reference sequence). This CDR3 has 13 amino acids. The ends lost 3 bases at V and 9 bases at J; junction bases unmatched: 8. This CDR3 reads CAWRGQGFGKAFF. In nucleotides, the CDR3 is TGTGCCTGGAGGGGACAGGGATTCGGTAAAGCTTTCTTT.

V and J are TRBV19 and TRBJ1-1; 7 nucleotides agree with TRBD1. Germline V gene sequence: CDR1 LNHDA, CDR2 SQIVND (reference sequence). CDR3 length: 14 amino acids. V lost 2 bases and J lost 7; bases outside the gene matches: 7. Here the CDR3 reads CASSIQGDSNEAFF. In DNA form, the CDR3 reads TGTGCCAGTAGTATACAGGGGGACAGCAATGAAGCTTTCTTT.

The CDR3 nucleotides read TGTGCCAGCAGCCATTTAGCGGGAGGGTCCTACGAGCAGTACTTC. Translation gives CASSHLAGGSYEQYF. The gene calls are TRBV6-6 and TRBJ2-7; TRBD2 matches at 11 bases. V gave up 6 bases and J gave up 1 base; unmatched junction bases: 5. This CDR3 has 15 amino acids. Germline V gene sequence: CDR1 MNHNY, CDR2 SVGAGI (reference sequence).